Below are 7 T cell receptor beta chains sequenced from a single sample in a study of shared clonotypes between healthy human individuals. Generated by immunoSEQ multiplex PCR, the TCRdb table keeps only in-frame clones and is missing some. The sample lists more than 850,000 clones, 75% to 80% occurring once. Sequencing was done on a sample of memory CD4+ T cells from PBMCs. Subset of the sample: CD45RA-negative fraction. These TCRs come from a man aged 18 to 29 in good health. Some clones in this sample may be carry-over from other donors' samples.

This clone turned up a few times. The sample contains more than one DNA sequence encoding this CDR3. The chain joins TRBV18 to TRBJ1-4; D ambiguous. The CDR3 length is 15 residues. The germline V gene has CDR1 KGHSH and CDR2 LQKENI. V lost 3 bases and J 1 base, leaving 9 bases between the germline ends. CDR3 nucleotides: TGTGCCAGCTCACCGGCTGGAGGAACTAATGAAAAACTGTTTTTT. It codes for CASSPAGGTNEKLFF.

This clone occurred a few times. The chain links TRBV19 to TRBJ1-2; possibly TRBD1 for D (5 bases). Per the germline V gene, CDR1 is LNHDA and CDR2 is SQIVND (reference sequence). The CDR3 has 14 amino acids. The V end lost 5 bases, the J end lost 5 bases, and 15 bases lay between the germline ends. In DNA, the CDR3 is TGTGCCAGTAGTGGTAAGGGGATAGGGTATGGCTACACCTTC. Translation gives CASSGKGIGYGYTF.

The chain has TRBV6-1 and TRBJ1-2; a weak D match, TRBD1 (6 bases). Germline V gene lookup returns CDR1 MNHNS and CDR2 SASEGT. The V end lost 3 bases, the J end lost 6 bases, and 20 bases lay between the germline ends. CDR3 length: 16 residues. CDR3 region: CASSETETGFSNGYTF. In DNA form, the CDR3 reads TGTGCCAGCAGTGAGACGGAGACAGGATTCAGCAATGGCTACACCTTC.

In DNA form, the CDR3 reads TGTGCCAGCAGTGGCACTTGGGGCACAGGAGGAAACTACGAGCAGTACTTC. Its protein is CASSGTWGTGGNYEQYF. The V call is TRBV6-1, the J call TRBJ2-7; tentatively, D is TRBD1 or TRBD2 (5 bases each). CDR1 MNHNS and CDR2 SASEGT come from the germline V gene. The length of the CDR3 is 17 residues. Trimming pared 4 bases from V and 3 bases from J, leaving 22 bases between.

This clone was detected only a few times. V is TRBV7-2 and J is TRBJ1-2, with D hard to call. CDR3 size: 15 residues. CDR1 and CDR2 from the germline V gene are SGHTA and FQGNSA. The germline V and J ends were trimmed by 5 bases and 8 bases, with 21 bases remaining between them. The CDR3 DNA reads TGTGCCAGCAGCCAACCGGACGTTGGGATCTACGGCTACACCTTC. Amino acid sequence: CASSQPDVGIYGYTF.

A remark on this clone: Other DNA sequences from this sample encode an identical CDR3 as well. This chain links TRBV6-6 with TRBJ2-3; unclear D gene. V lost 5 bases, J lost 5 bases, and 8 bases lay in between. The germline CDR1 and CDR2 sequences are MNHNY and SVGAGI (reference sequence). The CDR3 loop spans 12 amino acids. In DNA, the CDR3 is TGTGCCAGCAGTACAAGTCGAGATACGCAGTATTTT. Protein product: CASSTSRDTQYF.

V is TRBV29-1 and J is TRBJ2-1; 11 bases fit TRBD2. CDR3 length: 16 amino acids. Germline CDR1 SQVTM, CDR2 ANQGSEA. Germline trimming cut 8 bases from V and 4 bases from J; bases unmatched to any gene: 13. The chain's CDR3 is CSLSSTGTSGYNEQFF. CDR3 nucleotides: TGCAGCCTTTCCTCTACCGGGACTAGCGGATACAATGAGCAGTTCTTC.